This TCR beta chain was sequenced in a study of T cells in Graves' hyperthyroidism and ophthalmopathy. J lost 0 bases, V lost 4 bases, and 9 bases had no gene match. The CDR3 consists of 18 residues. Germline lookup yields CDR1 SGHKS and CDR2 YYEKEE (reference sequence). About 10 ml of fresh peripheral blood supplied the PBMCs. RNA transcripts provided the source from which TCR beta CDR3 regions were amplified. A first-round RT-PCR of the TCR CDR3 used the HTBI primer set. Each CDR3 protein is one row after TCRdb ran MiXCR on the multiplex PCR reads. Of more than 500,000 distinct CDR3 sequences listed, 15% to 20% are singletons.

V is TRBV5-5 and J is TRBJ2-6, with 8 nucleotides matching TRBD2. This sequence was found in a woman in her twenties or thirties with Graves' hyperthyroidism. The sample comprised blood. Here the CDR3 DNA reads TGTGCCAGCAGCCCGCCTAACAGCGGGAGCTCTGGGGCCAACGTCCTGACTTTC. Protein sequence: CASSPPNSGSSGANVLTF.